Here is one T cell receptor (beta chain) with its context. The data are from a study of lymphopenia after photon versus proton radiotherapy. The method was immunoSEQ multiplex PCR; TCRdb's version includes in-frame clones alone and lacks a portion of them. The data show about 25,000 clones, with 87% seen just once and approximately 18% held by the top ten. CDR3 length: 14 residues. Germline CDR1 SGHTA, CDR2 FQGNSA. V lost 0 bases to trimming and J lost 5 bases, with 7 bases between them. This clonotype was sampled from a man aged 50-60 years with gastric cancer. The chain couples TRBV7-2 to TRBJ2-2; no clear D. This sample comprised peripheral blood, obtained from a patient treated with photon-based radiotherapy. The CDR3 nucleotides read TGTGCCAGCAGCTTAGCGCTAATAACCGGGGAGCTGTTTTTT. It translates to CASSLALITGELFF.